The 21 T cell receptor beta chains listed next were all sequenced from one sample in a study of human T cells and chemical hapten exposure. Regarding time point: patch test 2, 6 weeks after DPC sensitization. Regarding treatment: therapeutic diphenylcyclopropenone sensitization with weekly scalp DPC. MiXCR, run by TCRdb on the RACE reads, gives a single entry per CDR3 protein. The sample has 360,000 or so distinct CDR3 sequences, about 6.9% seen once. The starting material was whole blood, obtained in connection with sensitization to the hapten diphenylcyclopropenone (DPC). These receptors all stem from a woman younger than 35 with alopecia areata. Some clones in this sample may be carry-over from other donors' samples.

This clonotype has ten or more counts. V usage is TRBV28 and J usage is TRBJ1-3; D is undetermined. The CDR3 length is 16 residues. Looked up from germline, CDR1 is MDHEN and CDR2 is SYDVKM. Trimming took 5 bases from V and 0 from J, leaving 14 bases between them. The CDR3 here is CASSLHAGLSGNTIYF. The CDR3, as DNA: TGTGCCAGCAGTCTCCACGCGGGCCTCTCTGGAAACACCATATATTTT.

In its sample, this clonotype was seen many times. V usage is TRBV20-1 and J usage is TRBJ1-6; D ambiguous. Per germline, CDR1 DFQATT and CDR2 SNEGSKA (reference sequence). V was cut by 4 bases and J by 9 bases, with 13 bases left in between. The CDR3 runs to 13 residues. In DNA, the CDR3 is TGCAGTGCTAATGCCGATCCAACTTCACCCCTCCACTTT. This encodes CSANADPTSPLHF.

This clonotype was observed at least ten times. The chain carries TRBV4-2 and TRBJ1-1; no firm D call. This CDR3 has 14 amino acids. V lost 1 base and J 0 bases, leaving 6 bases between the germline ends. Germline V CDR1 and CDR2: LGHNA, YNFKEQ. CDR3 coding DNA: TGTGCCAGCAGCCAAGCCCCCCTGAACACTGAAGCTTTCTTT. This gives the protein CASSQAPLNTEAFF.

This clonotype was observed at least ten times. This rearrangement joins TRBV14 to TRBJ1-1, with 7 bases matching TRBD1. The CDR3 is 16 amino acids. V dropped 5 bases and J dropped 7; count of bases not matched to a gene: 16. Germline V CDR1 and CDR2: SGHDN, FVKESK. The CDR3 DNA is TGTGCCAGCAGCTTTCGGACAGGACATAGTGGTAATGAAGCTTTCTTT. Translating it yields CASSFRTGHSGNEAFF.

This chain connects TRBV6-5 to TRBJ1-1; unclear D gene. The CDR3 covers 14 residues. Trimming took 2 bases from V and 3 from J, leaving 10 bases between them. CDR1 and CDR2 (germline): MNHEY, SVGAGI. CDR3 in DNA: TGTGCCAGCAGTTACACCGAGGATTACACTGAAGCTTTCTTT. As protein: CASSYTEDYTEAFF.

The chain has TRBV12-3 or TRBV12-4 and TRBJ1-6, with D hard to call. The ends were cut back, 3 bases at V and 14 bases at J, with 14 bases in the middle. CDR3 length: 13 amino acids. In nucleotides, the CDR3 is TGTGCCAGCAGTTTTCTCACGGTTCAAACCCTCCACTTT. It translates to CASSFLTVQTLHF.

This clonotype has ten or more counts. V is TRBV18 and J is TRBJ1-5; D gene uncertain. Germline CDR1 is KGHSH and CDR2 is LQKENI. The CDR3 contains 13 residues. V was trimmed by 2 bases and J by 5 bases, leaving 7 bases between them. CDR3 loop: CASSPLRDQPQHF. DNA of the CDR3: TGTGCCAGCTCACCATTGCGAGATCAGCCCCAGCATTTT.

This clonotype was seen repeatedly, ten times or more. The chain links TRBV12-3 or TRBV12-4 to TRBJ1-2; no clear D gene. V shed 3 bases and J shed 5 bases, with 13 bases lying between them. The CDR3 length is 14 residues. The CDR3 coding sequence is TGTGCCAGCAGTTTTCAGTCGCGGGAGTATGGCTACACCTTC. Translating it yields CASSFQSREYGYTF.

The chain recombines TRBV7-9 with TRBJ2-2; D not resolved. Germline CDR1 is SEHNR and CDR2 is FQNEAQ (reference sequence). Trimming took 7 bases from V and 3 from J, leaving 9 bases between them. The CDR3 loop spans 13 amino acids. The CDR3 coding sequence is TGTGCCAGCAACCGTCTCGACACCGGGGAGCTGTTTTTT. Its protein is CASNRLDTGELFF. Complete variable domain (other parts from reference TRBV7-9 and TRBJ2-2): DTGVSQNPRHKITKRGQNVTFRCDPISEHNRLYWYRQTLGQGPEFLTYFQNEAQLEKSRLLSDRFSAERPKGSFSTLEIQRTEQGDSAMYLCASNRLDTGELFFGEGSRLTVL.

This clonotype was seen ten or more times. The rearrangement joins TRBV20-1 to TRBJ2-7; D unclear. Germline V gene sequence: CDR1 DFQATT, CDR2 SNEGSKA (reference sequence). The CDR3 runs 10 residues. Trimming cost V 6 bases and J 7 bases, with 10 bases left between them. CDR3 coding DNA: TGCAGTGCCCAAGCGAGGGAGCAGTACTTC. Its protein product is CSAQAREQYF.

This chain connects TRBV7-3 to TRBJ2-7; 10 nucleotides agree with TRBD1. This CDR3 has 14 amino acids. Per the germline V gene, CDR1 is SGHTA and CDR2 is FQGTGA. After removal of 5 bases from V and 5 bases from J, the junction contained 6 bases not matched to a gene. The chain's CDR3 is CASSRDRGVHEQYF. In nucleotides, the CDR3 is TGTGCCAGCAGCCGGGACAGGGGTGTCCACGAGCAGTACTTC.

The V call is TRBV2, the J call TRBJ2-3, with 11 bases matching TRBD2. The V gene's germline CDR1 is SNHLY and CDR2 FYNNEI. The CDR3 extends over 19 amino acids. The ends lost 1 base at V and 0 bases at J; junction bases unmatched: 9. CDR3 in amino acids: CASSEELAGGPTSTDTQYF. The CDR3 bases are TGTGCCAGCAGTGAAGAGCTAGCGGGGGGCCCAACTAGCACAGATACGCAGTATTTT. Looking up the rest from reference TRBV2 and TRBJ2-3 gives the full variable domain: EPEVTQTPSHQVTQMGQEVILRCVPISNHLYFYWYRQILGQKVEFLVSFYNNEISEKSEIFDDQFSVERPDGSNFTLKIRSTKLEDSAMYFCASSEELAGGPTSTDTQYFGPGTRLTVL.

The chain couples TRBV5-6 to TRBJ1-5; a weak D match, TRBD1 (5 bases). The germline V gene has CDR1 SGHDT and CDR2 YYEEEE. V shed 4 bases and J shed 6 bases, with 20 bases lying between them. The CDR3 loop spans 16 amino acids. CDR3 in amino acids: CASSPHGPFGGQPQHF. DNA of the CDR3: TGTGCCAGCAGCCCACATGGACCGTTTGGGGGTCAGCCCCAGCATTTT.

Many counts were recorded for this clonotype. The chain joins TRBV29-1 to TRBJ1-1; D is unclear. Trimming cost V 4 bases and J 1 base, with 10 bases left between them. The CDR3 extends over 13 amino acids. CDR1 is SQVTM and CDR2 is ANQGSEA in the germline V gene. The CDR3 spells CSVASRANTEAFF. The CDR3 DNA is TGCAGCGTTGCGTCGCGGGCGAACACTGAAGCTTTCTTT. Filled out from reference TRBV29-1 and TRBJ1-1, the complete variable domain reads SAVISQKPSRDICQRGTSLTIQCQVDSQVTMMFWYRQQPGQSLTLIATANQGSEATYESGFVIDKFPISRPNLTFSTLTVSNMSPEDSSIYLCSVASRANTEAFFGQGTRLTVV.

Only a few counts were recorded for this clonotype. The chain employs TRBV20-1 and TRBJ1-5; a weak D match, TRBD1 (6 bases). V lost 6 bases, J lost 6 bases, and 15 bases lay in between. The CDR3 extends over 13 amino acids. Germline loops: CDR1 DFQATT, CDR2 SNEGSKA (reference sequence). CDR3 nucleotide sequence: TGCAGTGCCAACCCGGGGGCCGGTCAGCCCCAGCATTTT. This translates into CSANPGAGQPQHF.

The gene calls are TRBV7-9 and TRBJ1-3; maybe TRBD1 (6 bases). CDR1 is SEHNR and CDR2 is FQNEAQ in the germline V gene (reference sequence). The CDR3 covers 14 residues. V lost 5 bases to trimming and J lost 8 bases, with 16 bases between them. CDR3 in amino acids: CASSHRTEAYTIYF. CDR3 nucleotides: TGTGCCAGCAGCCACCGGACAGAGGCATACACCATATATTTT.

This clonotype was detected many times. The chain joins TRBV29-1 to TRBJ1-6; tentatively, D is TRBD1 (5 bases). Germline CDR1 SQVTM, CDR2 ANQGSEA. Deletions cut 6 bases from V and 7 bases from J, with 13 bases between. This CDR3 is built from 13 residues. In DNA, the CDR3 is TGCAGCGTGCAGACAGTATGGAATTCACCCCTCCACTTT. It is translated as CSVQTVWNSPLHF.

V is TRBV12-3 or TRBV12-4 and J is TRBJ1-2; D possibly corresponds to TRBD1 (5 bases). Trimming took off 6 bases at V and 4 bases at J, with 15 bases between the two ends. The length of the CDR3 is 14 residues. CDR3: CASSLTDRTYGYTF. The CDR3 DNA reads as TGTGCCAGCAGCTTGACAGACCGCACCTATGGCTACACCTTC.

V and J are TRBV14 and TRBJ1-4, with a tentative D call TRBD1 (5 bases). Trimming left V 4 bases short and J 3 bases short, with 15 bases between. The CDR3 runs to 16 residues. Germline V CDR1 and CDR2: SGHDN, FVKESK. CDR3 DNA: TGTGCCAGCAGCCTTGACAGAGGGGTCGCTAATGAAAAACTGTTTTTT. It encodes CASSLDRGVANEKLFF.

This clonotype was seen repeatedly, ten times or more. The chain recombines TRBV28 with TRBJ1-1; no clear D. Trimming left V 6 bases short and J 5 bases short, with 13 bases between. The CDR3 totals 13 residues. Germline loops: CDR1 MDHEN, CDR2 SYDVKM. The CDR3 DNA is TGTGCCAGCAGATCGTCAGGAGGGACTGAAGCTTTCTTT. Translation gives CASRSSGGTEAFF.

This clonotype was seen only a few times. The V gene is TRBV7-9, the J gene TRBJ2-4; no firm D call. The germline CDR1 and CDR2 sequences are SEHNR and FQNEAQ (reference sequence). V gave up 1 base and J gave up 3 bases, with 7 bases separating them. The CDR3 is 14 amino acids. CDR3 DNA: TGTGCCAGCAGCTTAGTAGGCGGCAAAAACATTCAGTACTTC. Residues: CASSLVGGKNIQYF.